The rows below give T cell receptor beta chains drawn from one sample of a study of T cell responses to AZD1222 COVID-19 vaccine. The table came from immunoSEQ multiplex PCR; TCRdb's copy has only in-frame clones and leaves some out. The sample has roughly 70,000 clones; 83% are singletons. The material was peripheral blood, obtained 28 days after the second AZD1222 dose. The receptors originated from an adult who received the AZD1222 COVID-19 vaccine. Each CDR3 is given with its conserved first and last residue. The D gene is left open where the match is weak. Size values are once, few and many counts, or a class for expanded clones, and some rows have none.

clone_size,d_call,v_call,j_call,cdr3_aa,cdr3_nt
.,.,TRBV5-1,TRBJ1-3,CASSPGLGASGNTIYF,TGCGCCAGCAGTCCTGGGCTGGGAGCCTCTGGAAACACCATATATTTT
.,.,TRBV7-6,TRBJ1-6,CASSLVAGAPHSPLHF,TGTGCCAGCAGCTTAGTAGCAGGGGCTCCCCATTCACCCCTCCACTTT
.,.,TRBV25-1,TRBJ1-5,CASTPTGRDQPQHF,TGTGCCAGCACCCCGACAGGTCGTGATCAGCCCCAGCATTTT
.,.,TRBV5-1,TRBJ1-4,CASSLDSSTTNEKLFF,TGCGCCAGCAGCTTGGACAGCTCTACAACTAATGAAAAACTGTTTTTT
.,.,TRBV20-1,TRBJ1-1,CSASLGDTEAFF,TGCAGTGCTAGTTTGGGAGACACTGAAGCTTTCTTT
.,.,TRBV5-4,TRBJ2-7,CASSSVLSYEQYF,TGTGCCAGCAGTTCAGTATTATCCTACGAGCAGTACTTC
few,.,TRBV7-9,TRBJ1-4,CASRPHGRGTNEKLFF,TGTGCCAGCAGGCCTCACGGGAGGGGCACTAATGAAAAACTGTTTTTT
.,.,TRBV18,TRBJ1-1,CASGQMNTEAFF,TGTGCCAGCGGACAGATGAACACTGAAGCTTTCTTT
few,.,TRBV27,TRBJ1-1,CASSLLVGQQAFF,TGTGCCAGCAGTTTATTAGTTGGGCAACAAGCTTTCTTT
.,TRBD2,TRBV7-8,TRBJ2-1,CASSPTASGGQISYNEQFF,TGTGCCAGCAGCCCGACGGCTAGCGGGGGCCAAATAAGTTACAATGAGCAGTTCTTC
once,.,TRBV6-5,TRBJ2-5,CASRMGGFQETQYF,TGTGCCAGCAGGATGGGAGGTTTCCAAGAGACCCAGTACTTC
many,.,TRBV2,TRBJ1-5,CASSEAGSNQPQHF,TGTGCCAGCAGTGAAGCGGGTAGCAATCAGCCCCAGCATTTT
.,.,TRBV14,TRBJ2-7,CASSQETTWAYEQYF,TGTGCCAGCAGCCAAGAAACGACTTGGGCCTACGAGCAGTACTTC
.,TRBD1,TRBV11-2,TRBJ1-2,CASRLNKGQGGYGYTF,TGTGCCAGCAGGTTAAACAAGGGACAGGGCGGGTATGGCTACACCTTC
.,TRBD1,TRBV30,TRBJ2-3,CAWSGQGSRTDTQYF,TGTGCCTGGAGTGGACAGGGGTCTCGCACAGATACGCAGTATTTT
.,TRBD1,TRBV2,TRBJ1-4,CANQQGSSEKLFF,TGTGCCAACCAACAGGGGTCTAGTGAAAAACTGTTTTTT
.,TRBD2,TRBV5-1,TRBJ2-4,CASSLGRLAGVDIQYF,TGCGCCAGCAGCTTGGGGAGACTAGCGGGGGTTGACATTCAGTACTTC
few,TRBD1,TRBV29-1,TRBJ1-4,CSVGKGTEDSTNEKLFF,TGCAGCGTGGGAAAGGGGACAGAAGATTCAACTAATGAAAAACTGTTTTTT
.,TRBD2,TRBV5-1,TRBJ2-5,CASSWTSGGETQYF,TGCGCCAGCAGCTGGACTAGCGGAGGAGAGACCCAGTACTTC
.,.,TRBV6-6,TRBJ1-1,CASSTRLFKGNTEAFF,TGTGCCAGCAGTACCCGGCTCTTTAAGGGGAACACTGAAGCTTTCTTT
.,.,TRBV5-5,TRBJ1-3,CASSPTSGFQGTIYF,TGTGCCAGCAGCCCCACCTCGGGGTTTCAGGGCACCATATATTTT
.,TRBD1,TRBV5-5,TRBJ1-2,CASSRNVGQDHYGYTF,TGTGCCAGCAGCCGCAACGTAGGACAGGATCATTACGGCTACACCTTC
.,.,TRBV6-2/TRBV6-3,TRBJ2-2,CASSSDLGELFF,TGTGCCAGCAGTTCCGACCTCGGGGAGCTGTTTTTT
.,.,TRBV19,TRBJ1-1,CASTPLHHAEAFF,TGTGCCAGTACCCCTCTCCACCACGCTGAAGCTTTCTTT
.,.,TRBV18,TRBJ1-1,CASSPGAVGTEAFF,TGTGCCAGCTCACCGGGGGCGGTCGGCACTGAAGCTTTCTTT
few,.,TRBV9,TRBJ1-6,CASSEGADSSYNSPLHF,TGTGCCAGCAGCGAAGGTGCCGACAGCTCCTATAATTCACCCCTCCACTTT
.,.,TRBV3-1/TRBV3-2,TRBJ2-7,CASSSTGLSEQYF,TGTGCCAGCAGTTCCACAGGGCTATCCGAGCAGTACTTC
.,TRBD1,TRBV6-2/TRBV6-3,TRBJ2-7,CASSPVQGFGYEQYF,TGTGCCAGCAGCCCCGTACAGGGGTTTGGCTACGAGCAGTACTTC
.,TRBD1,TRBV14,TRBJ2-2,CASSQGRRFRQGGSGELFF,TGTGCCAGCAGCCAAGGGCGAAGGTTTAGACAGGGTGGTTCCGGGGAGCTGTTTTTT
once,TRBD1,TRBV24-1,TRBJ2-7,CATSDDTGTGVSYEQYF,TGTGCCACCAGTGATGACACCGGGACAGGGGTCTCCTACGAGCAGTACTTC